This T cell receptor beta chain was recorded in a study of T cell responses to AZD1222 COVID-19 vaccine. General study findings and limits: Sampled repertoires all dated from after the peak T cell response. The donor group comprised mostly white British people and more females; the analysis possibly underestimated clonal diversity.

From germline, CDR1 is MNHEY and CDR2 SMNVEV (reference sequence). The CDR3 extends over 17 amino acids. The V gene end was trimmed by 3 bases and the J gene end by 2 bases; junction bases not matched to a gene: 7. Here immunoSEQ multiplex PCR was the method, and the copy in TCRdb shows in-frame clones only, minus some. This table has about 200,000 clones, roughly 92% appearing once. With respect to this clone: The target antigen is unknown.

The rearrangement uses TRBV27 and TRBJ2-3; 11 bases agree with TRBD2. This sequence originates from an adult who received the MenACWY meningococcal vaccine as a control. The input for sequencing was peripheral blood, taken 28 days after the second dose of the MenACWY control vaccine. Here the CDR3 DNA reads TGTGCCAGCAGTTTTTCGGGGACTAGCGGAGTCACAGATACGCAGTATTTT. It translates to CASSFSGTSGVTDTQYF.